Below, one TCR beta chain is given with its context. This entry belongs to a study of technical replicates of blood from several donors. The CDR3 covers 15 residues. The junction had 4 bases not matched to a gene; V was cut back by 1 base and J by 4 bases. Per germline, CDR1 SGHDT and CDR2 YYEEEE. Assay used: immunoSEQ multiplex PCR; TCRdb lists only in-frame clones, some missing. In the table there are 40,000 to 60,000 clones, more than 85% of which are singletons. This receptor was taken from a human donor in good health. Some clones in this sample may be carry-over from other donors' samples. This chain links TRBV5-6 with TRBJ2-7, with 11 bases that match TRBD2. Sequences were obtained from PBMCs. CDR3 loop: CASSLLGLAGYEQYF. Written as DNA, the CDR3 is TGTGCCAGCAGCTTGTTAGGACTAGCGGGTTACGAGCAGTACTTC.